These 9 T cell receptor beta chains were sequenced from one sample in a study of T cell changes during pregnancy in multiple sclerosis. The assay was immunoSEQ multiplex PCR, and TCRdb's table has in-frame clones only and misses some. Of about 50,000 clones in the sample, about 90% were seen once. The sample in question was CD8+ T cells from peripheral blood mononuclear cells, obtained after pregnancy. These receptors were taken from a female donor with multiple sclerosis, enrolled in a pregnancy study.

V gene TRBV6-5 combines with J gene TRBJ2-1; 7 bases map to TRBD1. The trim removed 3 bases at V and 9 bases at J, leaving 8 bases unmatched. CDR3 length: 14 residues. Germline values: CDR1 MNHEY, CDR2 SVGAGI. The CDR3 DNA reads TGTGCCAGCAGTTATATAGACAGGGCCTTTGAGCAGTTCTTC. Its translation: CASSYIDRAFEQFF.

The chain has TRBV18 and TRBJ2-2, with 10 bases fitting TRBD2. The CDR3 spans 16 residues. V shed 4 bases and J 2 bases; nucleotides not matched to a gene: 4. Germline CDR1 KGHSH, CDR2 LQKENI. CDR3 sequence (DNA): TGTGCCAGCTCACACCCTAGCGGGGGCAACACCGGGGAGCTGTTTTTT. Translating gives CASSHPSGGNTGELFF.

This clone was observed a few times. The chain couples TRBV30 to TRBJ2-2; D might be TRBD1 (6 bases). This CDR3 is 16 amino acids long. Germline-derived CDR1 and CDR2 are GTSNPN and SVGIG (reference sequence). V was trimmed by 1 base and J by 3 bases, leaving 15 bases between them. The CDR3 protein is CAWSGLGGRDTGELFF. In nucleotides, the CDR3 is TGTGCCTGGAGTGGGTTAGGGGGACGGGACACCGGGGAGCTGTTTTTT.

This clone was picked up one time. This sequence joins TRBV13 and TRBJ2-3, with 7 bases lining up with TRBD2. The CDR3 totals 15 residues. Germline values: CDR1 PRHDT, CDR2 FYEKMQ (reference sequence). Germline trimming cut 5 bases from V and 6 bases from J; bases unmatched to any gene: 11. The CDR3 DNA reads TGTGCCAGCAGCCCTCGTAACGCGGGGGAGGATACGCAGTATTTT. Amino acids: CASSPRNAGEDTQYF.

This chain links TRBV6-1 with TRBJ2-3, with TRBD2 identical over 9 bases. The CDR3 runs 13 residues. The trim removed 6 bases at V and 4 bases at J, leaving 2 bases unmatched. Germline V gene data show CDR1 as MNHNS and CDR2 as SASEGT. CDR3 residues: CASRSGGSDTQYF. The CDR3 nucleotides read TGTGCCAGCAGGAGCGGGGGGTCAGATACGCAGTATTTT.

J is TRBJ1-5 and V is TRBV7-9; 8 positions match TRBD1. This CDR3 region has 15 residues. Germline trimming cut 5 bases from V and 6 bases from J; bases unmatched to any gene: 9. Germline values: CDR1 SEHNR, CDR2 FQNEAQ (reference sequence). The CDR3 sequence is CASSPGSTGAQPQHF. The CDR3 DNA reads as TGTGCCAGCAGCCCCGGCTCGACAGGGGCTCAGCCCCAGCATTTT.

The CDR3 loop reads CASSLLRGALNEQFF. CDR3 nucleotides: TGTGCCAGCAGTTTATTGCGGGGGGCCCTCAATGAGCAGTTCTTC. This chain connects TRBV27 to TRBJ2-1; 8 nucleotides line up with TRBD2. Germline loops: CDR1 MNHEY, CDR2 SMNVEV (reference sequence). The CDR3 consists of 15 residues. The trim removed 1 base at V and 6 bases at J, leaving 5 bases unmatched.

This rearrangement joins TRBV10-3 to TRBJ2-7; 8 nucleotides agree with TRBD1. Trimming took 5 bases from V and 2 from J; bases not matched to a gene: 11. The CDR3 has 16 residues. Germline V gene sequence: CDR1 ENHRY, CDR2 SYGVKD. The CDR3 reads CAISQSRTGMTYEQYF. CDR3 sequence (DNA): TGTGCCATCAGTCAATCCCGGACAGGGATGACCTACGAGCAGTACTTC.

This chain joins TRBV30 and TRBJ1-2, with D possibly being TRBD1 (5 bases). From germline, CDR1 is GTSNPN and CDR2 SVGIG (reference sequence). Trimming removed 5 bases from V and 4 bases from J, with 11 bases in between. The CDR3 has 12 residues. The chain's CDR3 is CAWYQGGYGYTF. Written as DNA, the CDR3 is TGTGCCTGGTATCAGGGTGGCTATGGCTACACCTTC.